This record concerns one TCR beta chain sequence. This record comes from a study of cytomegalovirus exposure and HLA in healthy donors. The CDR3 runs to 16 residues. V lost 3 bases and J lost 3; bases outside the gene matches: 5. Germline CDR1 and CDR2: KGHSH and LQKENI. The PCR contained 60 Vbeta and 13 Jbeta primers. Measured with immunoSEQ multiplex PCR; TCRdb has only the in-frame clones, and not every one. This table holds approximately 150,000 clones, roughly 80% found once. The chain joins TRBV18 to TRBJ2-2, with TRBD1 identical over 9 bases. This receptor was obtained from a man aged 25-45 years in good health and CMV-seronegative. The sample comprised PBMCs. The chain's CDR3 is CASSPWTGVDTGELFF. The CDR3 region has the DNA TGTGCCAGCTCACCTTGGACAGGGGTAGACACCGGGGAGCTGTTTTTT.